The 27 T cell receptor beta chains listed next were all sequenced from one sample in a study of T-cell memory formation after mild COVID-19. TCRdb fed the 5' RACE reads into MiXCR, producing one record per CDR3 protein. Found here are 350,000 to 500,000 distinct CDR3 sequences, less than 25% of them singletons; the top ten hold around 13%. Sequencing was done on a sample of PBMCs or a T cell subset sorted from them (not recorded which). The source of these receptors is an adult woman who had mild COVID-19 (a few samples of this study predate the infection). Cell type and time point are not known.

Only a few counts were recorded for this clonotype. This chain connects TRBV12-3 or TRBV12-4 to TRBJ1-2, with D perhaps TRBD1 (5 bases). Trimming cost V 5 bases and J 7 bases, with 11 bases left between them. CDR3 size: 12 residues. The CDR3 sequence: CASSQGSSGYTF. The CDR3 DNA reads as TGTGCCAGCAGTCAGGGAAGTTCTGGCTACACCTTC.

This clonotype was counted a few times. The chain combines TRBV6-5 with TRBJ2-7; 12 bases match TRBD2. Trimming cost V 7 bases and J 2 bases; bases outside gene matches: 3. The CDR3 is 14 residues long. Germline loops: CDR1 MNHEY, CDR2 SVGAGI. This chain's CDR3 is CASTRLAGAYEQYF. CDR3 in DNA: TGTGCCAGCACCAGACTAGCGGGAGCCTACGAGCAGTACTTC.

The V gene is TRBV7-2, the J gene TRBJ2-6; TRBD1 is a possible D gene (6 bases). Germline assignment: CDR1 SGHTA and CDR2 FQGNSA. This CDR3 contains 19 residues. V was shortened by 2 bases and J by 1 base, with 18 bases between the two germline ends. The CDR3 here is CASSLRTGSPTSGANVLTF. In nucleotides, the CDR3 is TGTGCCAGCAGCTTAAGAACAGGGTCTCCTACTTCTGGGGCCAACGTCCTGACTTTC. Complete variable domain (other parts from reference TRBV7-2 and TRBJ2-6): GAGVSQSPSNKVTEKGKDVELRCDPISGHTALYWYRQSLGQGLEFLIYFQGNSAPDKSGLPSDRFSAERTGGSVSTLTIQRTQQEDSAVYLCASSLRTGSPTSGANVLTFGAGSRLTVL.

This clonotype was seen more than once but under ten times. The chain has TRBV7-6 and TRBJ2-5, with D perhaps TRBD1 or TRBD2 (7 bases each). Between the trimmed V and J ends, which lost 5 bases and 1 base, there was a span of 20 bases. CDR1 and CDR2 (germline): SGHVS, FNYEAQ. The CDR3 runs to 17 residues. This CDR3 reads CASSHSGRGGLQETQYF. DNA of the CDR3: TGTGCCAGCAGCCACAGTGGCAGGGGGGGGCTCCAAGAGACCCAGTACTTC.

This chain connects TRBV6-5 to TRBJ1-2; possibly TRBD1 for D (5 bases). Trimming removed 2 bases at V and 2 bases at J, with 15 bases between. Germline CDR1 reads MNHEY; CDR2 reads SVGAGI. This CDR3 contains 16 residues. The DNA of the CDR3 is TGTGCCAGCAGTTACGGTTTTCTGGGGCAGAACTATGGCTACACCTTC. Its translation is CASSYGFLGQNYGYTF.

V usage is TRBV7-9 and J usage is TRBJ1-6; possible D gene TRBD1, 5 bases. This CDR3 is 14 amino acids long. The ends were cut back, 5 bases at V and 10 bases at J, with 15 bases in the middle. Germline CDR1 is SEHNR and CDR2 is FQNEAQ (reference sequence). The DNA of the CDR3 is TGTGCCAGCAGCGCTCGGGGGGTTGGGTCACCCCTCCACTTT. This gives the protein CASSARGVGSPLHF. Full variable domain (outside the CDR3, taken from reference TRBV7-9 and TRBJ1-6): DTGVSQNPRHKITKRGQNVTFRCDPISEHNRLYWYRQTLGQGPEFLTYFQNEAQLEKSRLLSDRFSAERPKGSFSTLEIQRTEQGDSAMYLCASSARGVGSPLHFGNGTRLTVT.

The V call is TRBV25-1, the J call TRBJ2-2; either TRBD1 or TRBD2 may fit D (5 bases each). Trimming removed 1 base from V and 7 bases from J, with 13 bases in between. This CDR3 has 15 residues. Germline CDR1 MGHDK, CDR2 SYGVNS. CDR3 coding DNA: TGTGCCAGCAGTGAATCAGTTGGGGGAAGCGGGGAGCTGTTTTTT. This codes for CASSESVGGSGELFF. Looking up the rest from reference TRBV25-1 and TRBJ2-2 gives the full variable domain: EADIYQTPRYLVIGTGKKITLECSQTMGHDKMYWYQQDPGMELHLIHYSYGVNSTEKGDLSSESTVSRIRTEHFPLTLESARPSHTSQYLCASSESVGGSGELFFGEGSRLTVL.

Here the CDR3 reads CSVLGTPNTGELFF. The CDR3, as DNA: TGCAGCGTTCTTGGGACACCGAACACCGGGGAGCTGTTTTTT. V gene TRBV29-1 combines with J gene TRBJ2-2, with D perhaps TRBD1 (6 bases). Trimming removed 5 bases at V and 0 bases at J, with 10 bases between. Germline loops: CDR1 SQVTM, CDR2 ANQGSEA. CDR3 length equals 14 residues.

This clonotype was observed a few times. CDR3 DNA: TGTGCCAGCACCCTCCAGGGGAACTATGGCTACACCTTC. Translated, it gives CASTLQGNYGYTF. V gene TRBV7-9 combines with J gene TRBJ1-2; the D gene is possibly TRBD1 (6 bases). The CDR3 length is 13 residues. Germline lookup yields CDR1 SEHNR and CDR2 FQNEAQ (reference sequence). V lost 7 bases, J lost 2 bases, and 11 bases lay in between.

This clonotype was counted between two and nine times. The J gene is TRBJ2-1, the V gene TRBV7-3; 7 bases match TRBD1. Germline V gene data show CDR1 as SGHTA and CDR2 as FQGTGA. The length of the CDR3 is 17 residues. J gave up 4 bases and V 2 bases, and 11 bases lay outside the gene matches. As DNA, the CDR3 is TGTGCCAGCAGCTTACCTGTTGAGGGGGCCTCGTACAATGAGCAGTTCTTC. This encodes CASSLPVEGASYNEQFF. The full variable domain, with the rest looked up from reference TRBV7-3 and TRBJ2-1, is GAGVSQTPSNKVTEKGKYVELRCDPISGHTALYWYRQSLGQGPEFLIYFQGTGAADDSGLPNDRFFAVRPEGSVSTLKIQRTERGDSAVYLCASSLPVEGASYNEQFFGPGTRLTVL.

This clonotype was detected only a few times. The chain couples TRBV7-9 to TRBJ2-6; D call uncertain. CDR3 length: 16 amino acids. V was clipped by 5 bases and J by 0 bases, with 11 bases between them. CDR1 is SEHNR and CDR2 is FQNEAQ in the germline V gene (reference sequence). The DNA for the CDR3 is TGTGCCAGCAGCCACCAGGCCGACTCTGGGGCCAACGTCCTGACTTTC. It translates to CASSHQADSGANVLTF.

This clonotype was seen a handful of times. V is TRBV29-1 and J is TRBJ1-1; no reliable D call. CDR3 size: 13 residues. Germline assignment: CDR1 SQVTM and CDR2 ANQGSEA. Trimming took 8 bases from V and 4 from J, leaving 17 bases between them. CDR3 region: CSCVVGRGTEAFF. CDR3 in DNA: TGCAGCTGCGTGGTCGGGCGGGGCACTGAAGCTTTCTTT.

This chain uses TRBV24-1 with TRBJ2-1, with D unclear. Germline V gene lookup returns CDR1 KGHDR and CDR2 SFDVKD. The CDR3 has 19 amino acids. V was shortened by 4 bases and J by 1 base, with 22 bases between the two germline ends. The CDR3 spells CATSDPAGVGGVSYNEQFF. The CDR3 nucleotides are TGTGCCACCAGTGACCCGGCCGGTGTGGGCGGTGTTTCCTACAATGAGCAGTTCTTC.

This clonotype has at least ten counts. This sequence joins TRBV2 and TRBJ2-7; D remains ambiguous. The V end lost 1 base, the J end lost 0 bases, and 1 base lay between the germline ends. Per germline, CDR1 SNHLY and CDR2 FYNNEI. The CDR3 sequence is 12 residues long. CDR3 amino acids: CASSEGSYEQYF. The DNA for the CDR3 is TGTGCCAGCAGTGAAGGCTCCTACGAGCAGTACTTC.

The genes are TRBV4-2 and TRBJ2-6; 8 positions agree with TRBD1. CDR3 length: 18 residues. Trimming cost V 7 bases and J 0 bases; bases outside gene matches: 11. Germline CDR1 reads LGHNA; CDR2 reads YNFKEQ. CDR3 sequence (DNA): TGTGCCAGCACTGCGACAGGGGCCCTCAACTCTGGGGCCAACGTCCTGACTTTC. This gives the protein CASTATGALNSGANVLTF.

V usage is TRBV24-1 and J usage is TRBJ1-5; D perhaps matches TRBD1 (5 bases). CDR1 and CDR2 from the germline V gene are KGHDR and SFDVKD. V was cut by 2 bases and J by 0 bases, with 10 bases left in between. The CDR3 runs 16 residues. The DNA of the CDR3 is TGTGCCACCAGTGATTCAGGGATGAATAGCAATCAGCCCCAGCATTTT. Translated: CATSDSGMNSNQPQHF.

This clonotype was detected a few times. The chain recombines TRBV24-1 with TRBJ2-5; D could derive from TRBD1 or TRBD2 (5 bases each). The CDR3 sequence is 14 residues long. In germline, CDR1 is KGHDR, CDR2 SFDVKD. V was clipped by 1 base and J by 11 bases, with 16 bases between them. Written as DNA, the CDR3 is TGTGCCACCAGTGATTTAAACGGGGCTCGGATACAGTACTTC. It encodes CATSDLNGARIQYF.

The gene calls are TRBV9 and TRBJ2-1; D remains ambiguous. The CDR3 sequence is 11 residues long. Germline CDR1 and CDR2: SGDLS and YYNGEE. Trimming took off 3 bases at V and 6 bases at J, with 4 bases between the two ends. CDR3 sequence (DNA): TGTGCCAGCAGCGGTTCCAATGAGCAGTTCTTC. It codes for CASSGSNEQFF.

The V gene is TRBV6-2 or TRBV6-3, the J gene TRBJ1-5, with a tentative D call TRBD1 (6 bases). The CDR3 extends over 16 amino acids. The ends were cut back, 0 bases at V and 6 bases at J, with 15 bases in the middle. CDR1 and CDR2 (germline): MNHEY, SVGEGT. CDR3 DNA sequence: TGTGCCAGCAGTTACTCTCCAGGGGTCCGAAGTCAGCCCCAGCATTTT. Its protein product is CASSYSPGVRSQPQHF.

CDR3 sequence reads: CASKISTVGYEQYF. DNA for the CDR3: TGTGCCAGTAAGATATCGACAGTGGGCTACGAGCAGTACTTC. The gene calls are TRBV19 and TRBJ2-7, with D perhaps TRBD1 (5 bases). The ends were cut back, 7 bases at V and 3 bases at J, with 16 bases in the middle. The CDR3 length is 14 residues. Germline V lookup: CDR1 LNHDA, CDR2 SQIVND (reference sequence).

This clonotype was counted only a few times. This chain joins TRBV29-1 and TRBJ1-5; D gene uncertain. V was cut by 2 bases and J by 0 bases, with 8 bases left in between. CDR3 length: 14 residues. Germline V gives CDR1 SQVTM, CDR2 ANQGSEA. This chain's CDR3 is CSVELQDSNQPQHF. The CDR3 DNA reads TGCAGCGTTGAATTGCAAGATAGCAATCAGCCCCAGCATTTT.

A few counts support this clonotype. The chain joins TRBV9 to TRBJ2-7, with D maybe TRBD2 (6 bases). Trimming shortened V by 0 bases and J by 5 bases, and 21 bases separated the two germline ends. Per germline, CDR1 SGDLS and CDR2 YYNGEE. The CDR3 is made up of 17 amino acids. CDR3 residues: CASSVGPMDGGVHEQYF. CDR3 DNA sequence: TGTGCCAGCAGCGTAGGCCCTATGGACGGCGGGGTCCACGAGCAGTACTTC.

This clonotype appeared many times. The chain employs TRBV29-1 and TRBJ1-1; 9 bases are shared with TRBD1. Trimming removed 1 base from V and 10 bases from J; junction bases left unmatched: 10. CDR3 size: 14 residues. Germline CDR1 and CDR2: SQVTM and ANQGSEA. This CDR3 reads CSVEGATGGSVAFF. The CDR3 bases are TGCAGCGTTGAAGGGGCGACAGGGGGATCTGTAGCTTTCTTT. Based on the CDR3 plus reference TRBV29-1 and TRBJ1-1, the full variable domain is SAVISQKPSRDICQRGTSLTIQCQVDSQVTMMFWYRQQPGQSLTLIATANQGSEATYESGFVIDKFPISRPNLTFSTLTVSNMSPEDSSIYLCSVEGATGGSVAFFGQGTRLTVV.

This chain joins TRBV7-8 and TRBJ2-3, with a possible D match to TRBD2 (6 bases). The V end lost 0 bases, the J end lost 5 bases, and 12 bases lay between the germline ends. The length of the CDR3 is 15 residues. Germline CDR1 and CDR2: SGHVS and FQNEAQ. CDR3 amino acids: CASSLADYGGDTQYF. In DNA, the CDR3 is TGTGCCAGCAGCTTAGCGGACTACGGCGGAGATACGCAGTATTTT.

The chain carries TRBV6-5 and TRBJ2-5, with a possible D match to TRBD1 (6 bases). This CDR3 has 14 residues. Germline values: CDR1 MNHEY, CDR2 SVGAGI. Between the trimmed V and J ends, which lost 4 bases and 3 bases, there was a span of 12 bases. CDR3 DNA: TGTGCCAGCAGTTCCCGAGGGGGTAAAGAGACCCAGTACTTC. Translation: CASSSRGGKETQYF.

The rearrangement uses TRBV30 and TRBJ1-1, with a possible D match to TRBD1 (6 bases). Looked up from germline, CDR1 is GTSNPN and CDR2 is SVGIG (reference sequence). Trimming stripped 5 bases from V and 2 bases from J, with 18 bases between. The CDR3 covers 15 residues. CDR3 bases: TGTGCCTGGTACCTACCGGGACAACTAAACACTGAAGCTTTCTTT. Amino acid sequence: CAWYLPGQLNTEAFF.

This clonotype showed up just a few times. J is TRBJ1-5 and V is TRBV6-5, with TRBD1 identical over 10 bases. Unmatched junction bases numbered 14, after V lost 5 bases and J lost 7 bases. There are 17 residues in the CDR3. From germline, CDR1 is MNHEY and CDR2 SVGAGI. Written as DNA, the CDR3 is TGTGCCAGCAGTCGCTACCAGGGGACAGGGGAGGACCAGCCCCAGCATTTT. Its translation is CASSRYQGTGEDQPQHF.